The rows below give T cell receptor beta chains drawn from one sample of a study of cytomegalovirus exposure and HLA in healthy donors. The assay was immunoSEQ multiplex PCR, and TCRdb's table has in-frame clones only and misses some. The sample carries around 63,000 clones, around 96% recorded once. What was sequenced was PBMCs. These receptors were obtained from a woman younger than 35 in good health and CMV-seronegative. Both conserved end residues are part of each CDR3. Fields, in order: V gene, J gene, D gene, CDR3 length, clone size, CDR3 protein, CDR3 DNA. A D gene is named only where the DNA matches it firmly. The listing skips clone size in some rows; elsewhere it reads once, few, many or a size class.

v_call: TRBV7-9
j_call: TRBJ2-5
d_call: -
cdr3_length: 19
clone_size: -
cdr3_aa: CASSLEEFGQWRPQETQYF
cdr3_nt: TGTGCCAGCAGCTTAGAGGAATTCGGACAGTGGAGGCCCCAAGAGACCCAGTACTTC

v_call: TRBV28
j_call: TRBJ1-1
d_call: TRBD1
cdr3_length: 15
clone_size: -
cdr3_aa: CASSLDPRTGSEAFF
cdr3_nt: TGTGCCAGCAGTTTAGACCCCCGGACAGGGTCTGAAGCTTTCTTT

v_call: TRBV5-1
j_call: TRBJ2-1
d_call: -
cdr3_length: 14
clone_size: -
cdr3_aa: CASSLVGRANEQFF
cdr3_nt: TGCGCCAGCAGCTTGGTTGGCAGGGCCAATGAGCAGTTCTTC

v_call: TRBV28
j_call: TRBJ2-7
d_call: -
cdr3_length: 12
clone_size: -
cdr3_aa: CASSPGGGEQYF
cdr3_nt: TGTGCCAGCAGCCCTGGGGGAGGCGAGCAGTACTTC

v_call: TRBV28
j_call: TRBJ2-7
d_call: TRBD2
cdr3_length: 15
clone_size: -
cdr3_aa: CASSFEKGRAYEQYF
cdr3_nt: TGTGCCAGCAGTTTTGAGAAGGGGAGGGCCTACGAGCAGTACTTC

v_call: TRBV19
j_call: TRBJ2-3
d_call: TRBD2
cdr3_length: 15
clone_size: -
cdr3_aa: CASSILAGGADTQYF
cdr3_nt: TGTGCCAGTAGTATCTTAGCGGGAGGGGCAGATACGCAGTATTTT

v_call: TRBV4-3
j_call: TRBJ1-4
d_call: TRBD1
cdr3_length: 16
clone_size: once
cdr3_aa: CASSQYHRGESEKLFF
cdr3_nt: TGCGCCAGCAGCCAGTACCACAGGGGGGAGAGTGAAAAACTGTTTTTT

v_call: TRBV10-3
j_call: TRBJ2-6
d_call: -
cdr3_length: 17
clone_size: -
cdr3_aa: CAIRAGTPSSGANVLTF
cdr3_nt: TGTGCCATCAGGGCTGGGACTCCTAGCTCTGGGGCCAACGTCCTGACTTTC

v_call: TRBV2
j_call: TRBJ2-5
d_call: -
cdr3_length: 14
clone_size: -
cdr3_aa: CASRQQGGQETQYF
cdr3_nt: TGTGCCAGCAGACAACAGGGGGGGCAAGAGACCCAGTACTTC

v_call: TRBV6-6
j_call: TRBJ1-5
d_call: TRBD1
cdr3_length: 15
clone_size: -
cdr3_aa: CASSYGSGGGQPQHF
cdr3_nt: TGTGCCAGCAGTTACGGGTCAGGGGGCGGTCAGCCCCAGCATTTT

v_call: TRBV28
j_call: TRBJ1-4
d_call: -
cdr3_length: 14
clone_size: -
cdr3_aa: CASRVYGGEEKLFF
cdr3_nt: TGTGCCAGCAGGGTCTACGGGGGGGAGGAAAAACTGTTTTTT

v_call: TRBV5-1
j_call: TRBJ2-1
d_call: TRBD2
cdr3_length: 16
clone_size: -
cdr3_aa: CASSLVSGAGYNEQFF
cdr3_nt: TGCGCCAGCAGCTTGGTGTCGGGAGCGGGGTACAATGAGCAGTTCTTC

v_call: TRBV7-3
j_call: TRBJ2-3
d_call: TRBD2
cdr3_length: 18
clone_size: -
cdr3_aa: CASSPAPGLAGGTDTQYF
cdr3_nt: TGTGCCAGCAGCCCTGCCCCAGGACTAGCGGGGGGCACAGATACGCAGTATTTT

v_call: TRBV9
j_call: TRBJ2-7
d_call: TRBD1
cdr3_length: 16
clone_size: -
cdr3_aa: CASSTSRDRGSHEQYF
cdr3_nt: TGTGCCAGCAGCACTAGCCGGGACAGGGGGTCCCACGAGCAGTACTTC

v_call: TRBV21-1
j_call: TRBJ2-7
d_call: -
cdr3_length: 11
clone_size: -
cdr3_aa: CAVGDSYEQYF
cdr3_nt: TGTGCGGTAGGGGACTCCTACGAGCAGTACTTC

v_call: TRBV4-3
j_call: TRBJ1-4
d_call: TRBD1
cdr3_length: 17
clone_size: -
cdr3_aa: CASSQDRDRLGMEKLFF
cdr3_nt: TGCGCCAGCAGCCAAGATCGGGACAGGTTGGGAATGGAAAAACTGTTTTTT

v_call: TRBV9
j_call: TRBJ2-7
d_call: TRBD2
cdr3_length: 15
clone_size: -
cdr3_aa: CASSPGAGGRNEQYF
cdr3_nt: TGTGCCAGCAGCCCGGGGGCGGGAGGTCGTAACGAGCAGTACTTC

v_call: TRBV6-1
j_call: TRBJ2-5
d_call: -
cdr3_length: 14
clone_size: -
cdr3_aa: CASSPIGTQETQYF
cdr3_nt: TGTGCCAGCAGTCCCATTGGGACTCAAGAGACCCAGTACTTC

v_call: TRBV15
j_call: TRBJ2-1
d_call: -
cdr3_length: 13
clone_size: -
cdr3_aa: CATSRDFPGGQFF
cdr3_nt: TGTGCCACCAGCAGAGATTTCCCCGGGGGGCAGTTCTTC

v_call: TRBV28
j_call: TRBJ1-5
d_call: -
cdr3_length: 15
clone_size: -
cdr3_aa: CASTLRGYSNQPQHF
cdr3_nt: TGTGCCAGCACCCTGCGGGGGTATAGCAATCAGCCCCAGCATTTT

v_call: TRBV6-6
j_call: TRBJ2-7
d_call: TRBD1
cdr3_length: 15
clone_size: -
cdr3_aa: CASSRPGQGNYEQYF
cdr3_nt: TGTGCCAGCAGCCGACCGGGACAGGGGAACTACGAGCAGTACTTC

v_call: TRBV11-2
j_call: TRBJ2-7
d_call: TRBD1
cdr3_length: 15
clone_size: -
cdr3_aa: CASSPTGQGPYEQYF
cdr3_nt: TGTGCCAGCAGCCCCACGGGACAGGGACCCTACGAGCAGTACTTC

v_call: TRBV28
j_call: TRBJ1-2
d_call: -
cdr3_length: 18
clone_size: -
cdr3_aa: CASSSPWGQTGVGYGYTF
cdr3_nt: TGTGCCAGCAGTTCCCCCTGGGGGCAGACGGGCGTGGGCTATGGCTACACCTTC

v_call: TRBV7-8
j_call: TRBJ2-7
d_call: TRBD1
cdr3_length: 17
clone_size: -
cdr3_aa: CASRRGGTGGEGYEQYF
cdr3_nt: TGTGCCAGCAGGAGGGGAGGGACAGGGGGCGAGGGGTACGAGCAGTACTTC

v_call: TRBV21-1
j_call: TRBJ2-7
d_call: -
cdr3_length: 13
clone_size: -
cdr3_aa: CASSPKRPRQGYF
cdr3_nt: TGTGCCAGCAGCCCAAAAAGGCCGAGACAGGGGTACTTC

v_call: TRBV7-8
j_call: TRBJ2-7
d_call: -
cdr3_length: 11
clone_size: -
cdr3_aa: CASSLSYEQYF
cdr3_nt: TGTGCCAGCAGCCTAAGCTACGAGCAGTACTTC

v_call: TRBV6-1
j_call: TRBJ2-4
d_call: TRBD1
cdr3_length: 14
clone_size: -
cdr3_aa: CASSLGQSQNIQYF
cdr3_nt: TGTGCCAGCAGCTTGGGACAGTCCCAAAACATTCAGTACTTC

v_call: TRBV4-3
j_call: TRBJ2-7
d_call: TRBD2
cdr3_length: 17
clone_size: -
cdr3_aa: CASSQEGLAGDSYEQYF
cdr3_nt: TGCGCCAGCAGCCAAGAGGGACTAGCGGGTGACTCCTACGAGCAGTACTTC

v_call: TRBV7-8
j_call: TRBJ2-7
d_call: -
cdr3_length: 11
clone_size: -
cdr3_aa: CASSHRGEQYF
cdr3_nt: TGTGCCAGCAGCCACCGAGGGGAGCAGTACTTC

v_call: TRBV29-1
j_call: TRBJ2-7
d_call: -
cdr3_length: 12
clone_size: -
cdr3_aa: CSVGQSTYEQYF
cdr3_nt: TGCAGCGTTGGTCAGTCGACCTACGAGCAGTACTTC

v_call: TRBV27
j_call: TRBJ2-7
d_call: -
cdr3_length: 14
clone_size: -
cdr3_aa: CASSFGRVFHEQYF
cdr3_nt: TGTGCCAGCAGTTTTGGCAGGGTCTTCCACGAGCAGTACTTC

v_call: TRBV28
j_call: TRBJ1-1
d_call: -
cdr3_length: 14
clone_size: once
cdr3_aa: CASSGGGGNTEAFF
cdr3_nt: TGTGCCAGCAGTGGGGGGGGTGGGAACACTGAAGCTTTCTTT

v_call: TRBV28
j_call: TRBJ2-1
d_call: TRBD1
cdr3_length: 15
clone_size: -
cdr3_aa: CASRRTGSSYNEQFF
cdr3_nt: TGTGCCAGCAGGCGGACAGGTAGCTCCTACAATGAGCAGTTCTTC

v_call: TRBV6-5
j_call: TRBJ1-1
d_call: -
cdr3_length: 13
clone_size: -
cdr3_aa: CASQGQMNTEAFF
cdr3_nt: TGTGCCAGCCAAGGACAGATGAACACTGAAGCTTTCTTT

v_call: TRBV27
j_call: TRBJ1-5
d_call: -
cdr3_length: 14
clone_size: once
cdr3_aa: CASSSYRAGQPQHF
cdr3_nt: TGTGCCAGCAGTTCCTACAGGGCGGGTCAGCCCCAGCATTTT

v_call: TRBV7-8
j_call: TRBJ2-7
d_call: TRBD2
cdr3_length: 15
clone_size: -
cdr3_aa: CASSPLRGDRNEQYF
cdr3_nt: TGTGCCAGCAGCCCCCTGCGGGGGGATCGGAACGAGCAGTACTTC

v_call: TRBV6-6
j_call: TRBJ2-1
d_call: -
cdr3_length: 13
clone_size: -
cdr3_aa: CASRWARYNEQFF
cdr3_nt: TGTGCCAGCAGATGGGCCCGCTACAATGAGCAGTTCTTC

v_call: TRBV28
j_call: TRBJ1-1
d_call: -
cdr3_length: 15
clone_size: once
cdr3_aa: CASSPVRDMNTEAFF
cdr3_nt: TGTGCCAGCAGCCCGGTTCGCGATATGAACACTGAAGCTTTCTTT